This T cell receptor beta chain was obtained from a study of identical twins. Notes on the study in general: Excess sharing by twins proved weaker in beta out-of-frame sequences.

TCRdb re-derived calls from the 5' RACE reads in MiXCR, one entry per CDR3 protein. The data show hundreds of thousands of distinct CDR3 sequences, with less than 9% seen just once and around 2.1% held by the top ten. The CDR3 runs to 14 residues. V lost 6 bases to trimming and J lost 5 bases, with 13 bases between them. This clonotype was found many times. Its specificity is not known. In addition, the sample was reused for a study of yellow fever vaccine responses in identical twins.

This chain connects TRBV12-3 or TRBV12-4 to TRBJ1-4, with D maybe TRBD1 (5 bases). The TCR comes from a young woman in good health. The sequenced material came from memory (CD45RO+) T cells sorted from blood. Written as DNA, the CDR3 is TGTGCCAGCAGCCCGGGACGGCAAAATGAAAAACTGTTTTTT. Its protein product is CASSPGRQNEKLFF.